This T cell receptor beta chain was obtained from a study of radiotherapy plus CTLA-4 blockade in lung cancer. V gave up 8 bases and J gave up 0 bases, with 8 bases separating them. Germline CDR1 reads MDHEN; CDR2 reads SYDVKM. The CDR3 contains 13 residues. Sequencing was performed with immunoSEQ multiplex PCR; in TCRdb, only in-frame clones are kept and a portion is missing. The data hold some 67,000 clones, with approximately 76% observed a single time. Broader study findings: Radiotherapy with ipilimumab was followed by blood expansion of tumor-derived clones.

This clone was counted only a few times. Its antigen is unidentified. Here the sequenced sample was peripheral blood, taken from a patient treated with radiotherapy plus ipilimumab. The V and J genes are TRBV28 and TRBJ2-1, with D possibly being TRBD2 (6 bases). This clonotype was sampled from a human donor with non-small cell lung cancer whose response to radiotherapy plus ipilimumab could not be evaluated. Some clones in this sample may be carry-over from other donors' samples. DNA for the CDR3: TGTGCCAGCGGGGGGAGCTCCTACAATGAGCAGTTCTTC. This codes for CASGGSSYNEQFF.